Listed below are T cell receptor beta chains from one sample, sequenced in a study of cytomegalovirus exposure and HLA in healthy donors. Profiled with immunoSEQ multiplex PCR; TCRdb holds only in-frame clones, not every one. Here the sample spans approximately 110,000 clones, over 80% being singletons. The sequencing input was PBMCs. Receptors were obtained from a man aged 50 to 60 in good health and CMV-seronegative. Each CDR3 is given with its conserved first and last residue. The D gene is left open where the match is weak. Clone sizes are given selectively: once, few, many, or a class where the clone is expanded.

TRBJ2-1,NA,TRBV19,NA,TGTGCCAGTATGAAGACTTACTACAATGAGCAGTTCTTC,CASMKTYYNEQFF
TRBJ2-7,NA,TRBV4-3,NA,TGCGCCAGCAGCCCCCTAGTGAGCTCCTACGAGCAGTACTTC,CASSPLVSSYEQYF
TRBJ1-6,NA,TRBV25-1,once,TGTGCCAGTAGTGCTACGAGGGCGGGCTTGGGTTCACCCCTCCACTTT,CASSATRAGLGSPLHF
TRBJ1-4,NA,TRBV6-6,NA,TGTGCCAGCAGTTACTCCAGGTTGGCTAATGAAAAACTGTTTTTT,CASSYSRLANEKLFF
TRBJ2-5,NA,TRBV7-9,NA,TGTGCCAGCAGCTTAGAATCACTTCCGGGACAAGAGACCCAGTACTTC,CASSLESLPGQETQYF
TRBJ2-3,TRBD2,TRBV5-6,NA,TGTGCCAGCAGCATGCCGACTAGCGCCCACACAGATACGCAGTATTTT,CASSMPTSAHTDTQYF
TRBJ1-6,NA,TRBV29-1,NA,TGCAGCACGAAGGACAGCCATAATTCACCCCTCCACTTT,CSTKDSHNSPLHF
TRBJ2-7,NA,TRBV19,few,TGTGCCAGAACTACAGCCAGGCAACCAAGGCGAGCAGGGGAGCAGTACTTC,CARTTARQPRRAGEQYF
TRBJ2-1,NA,TRBV10-3,NA,TGTGCCATCAGTGACCGAGCGGGTGAGCAGTTCTTC,CAISDRAGEQFF
TRBJ2-7,TRBD1,TRBV25-1,few,TGTGCCAGCAGTGACCAACTAGACGGGACAGGGGCGTACGAGCAGTACTTC,CASSDQLDGTGAYEQYF
TRBJ2-7,NA,TRBV30,NA,TGTGCCTGGGGGGGCCAGGGGTACCACGAGCAGTACTTC,CAWGGQGYHEQYF
TRBJ2-1,NA,TRBV7-2,NA,TGTGCCAGCAGCTTAATAACGACCTCGGGGAATGAGCAGTTCTTC,CASSLITTSGNEQFF
TRBJ1-4,NA,TRBV7-3,NA,TGTGCCAGCAGCTTAAGCCAGGGTGAAAAACTGTTTTTT,CASSLSQGEKLFF
TRBJ2-1,TRBD2,TRBV4-1,few,TGCGCCAGCAGCCAAGGAGCGGGAGCTTACAATGAGCAGTTCTTC,CASSQGAGAYNEQFF
TRBJ2-7,TRBD1,TRBV9,NA,TGTGCCAGCAGCGTGGGGACAGACTCCTACGAGCAGTACTTC,CASSVGTDSYEQYF
TRBJ2-5,TRBD1,TRBV28,NA,TGTGCCAGCAGCTTGACAGGGGACAACCAAGAGACCCAGTACTTC,CASSLTGDNQETQYF
TRBJ1-1,NA,TRBV13,few,TGTGCCAGCAGCTTTTACATGAACACTGAAGCTTTCTTT,CASSFYMNTEAFF
TRBJ2-5,TRBD2,TRBV7-2,NA,TGTGCCAGCAGCCCTAACCGACTAGCGGGAGGGCCGGGGCAAGAGACCCAGTACTTC,CASSPNRLAGGPGQETQYF
TRBJ1-1,NA,TRBV7-8,NA,TGTGCCAGCAGTCTAGGATGGTTCCCTTCTTCTCGGGGGAGGGCAAACACTGAAGCTTTCTTT,CASSLGWFPSSRGRANTEAFF
TRBJ2-1,NA,TRBV5-5,NA,TGTGCCAGCAGCTTGGAGGGACACGGTAACAATGAGCAGTTCTTC,CASSLEGHGNNEQFF
TRBJ2-5,NA,TRBV9,NA,TGTGCCAGCAGCGTAGGGAGGCTGGGCCCTCCGAATTACCAAGAGACCCAGTACTTC,CASSVGRLGPPNYQETQYF
TRBJ1-4,TRBD1,TRBV4-2,NA,TGTGCCAGCAGCCGATACAGGGGAAATGAAAAACTGTTTTTT,CASSRYRGNEKLFF
TRBJ2-1,TRBD2,TRBV4-1,NA,TGCGCCAGCAGCCACCGAGCGGGGGTGAACAATGAGCAGTTCTTC,CASSHRAGVNNEQFF
TRBJ2-7,TRBD2,TRBV4-3,NA,TGCGCCAGCAGCCAAGAGACTAGCGGATACTACGAGCAGTACTTC,CASSQETSGYYEQYF
TRBJ2-3,NA,TRBV15,NA,TGTGCCACCAGCAGAGCTAAGGAGCGCACAGATACGCAGTATTTT,CATSRAKERTDTQYF
TRBJ2-3,TRBD2,TRBV18,NA,TGTGCCAGCTCACCACGAATAGCAAGCGGGGGGTACACAGATACGCAGTATTTT,CASSPRIASGGYTDTQYF
TRBJ2-3,NA,TRBV5-1,NA,TGCGCCAGCAGCCAACCGGACAGTAGCACAGATACGCAGTATTTT,CASSQPDSSTDTQYF
TRBJ1-2,NA,TRBV4-1,NA,TGCGCCAGCAGCCCCCCGACAGAGTTCTATGGCTACACCTTC,CASSPPTEFYGYTF
TRBJ1-1,NA,TRBV7-2,few,TGTGCCAGCAGCCCTCCTCGGATTGGGCTTTACACTGAAGCTTTCTTT,CASSPPRIGLYTEAFF
TRBJ2-2,TRBD2,TRBV2,NA,TGTGCCAGCAGGTCGCGGGAGGGACCCGGGGAGCTGTTTTTT,CASRSREGPGELFF
TRBJ2-5,NA,TRBV5-6,NA,TGTGCCAGCAGCCTCACAGGGAACCAAGAGACCCAGTACTTC,CASSLTGNQETQYF